This TCR beta chain was documented in a study of cytomegalovirus exposure and HLA in healthy donors. Study in general: In an earlier analysis, 90 million to 130 million unique TCR beta sequences were found from some 170 million T cells.

On this clone: Its antigen remains unknown.

With 60 Vbeta and 13 Jbeta primers, the PCR was carried out. The assay was immunoSEQ multiplex PCR, and TCRdb's table has in-frame clones only and misses some. Of around 150,000 clones detected, approximately 83% appear once; the ten largest clones hold roughly 10%. Whole-study results and caveats: A later analysis found TCR association rates differed by HLA locus, highest for DRB1 and lowest for HLA-C.

Germline V gene lookup returns CDR1 PRHDT and CDR2 FYEKMQ (reference sequence). The length of the CDR3 is 14 residues. V was pared by 3 bases and J by 5 bases, with 5 bases of the junction left unmatched. J is TRBJ2-5 and V is TRBV13; 8 positions agree with TRBD2. This receptor was obtained from a man between 18 and 35 years old in good health and CMV-seropositive. Material: PBMCs. The CDR3 is CASSFRGGPETQYF. The CDR3, as DNA: TGTGCCAGCAGCTTCCGGGGGGGGCCCGAGACCCAGTACTTC.